A selection of T cell receptor beta chains follows, all from one sample in a study of cytomegalovirus exposure and HLA in healthy donors. Only in-frame clones appear in the TCRdb table, and some are missing; sequencing was by immunoSEQ multiplex PCR. The repertoire includes 150,000 or so clones, almost 85% of them detected once, and about 3.2% sits in the top ten. Sequencing was performed on PBMCs. Receptors originate from a man aged 18 to 29 in good health and CMV-seropositive. CDR3s include the opening cysteine and the closing phenylalanine or tryptophan. Each record gives: D gene, clone size, V gene, J gene, CDR3 protein, CDR3 DNA. D genes are given only for firm matches. Expanded clones are given a class, and other clones once, few, many or no size at all.

D: TRBD2; size: -; V: TRBV27; J: TRBJ2-7; CDR3: CASSLSLGTSGLYEQYF; DNA: TGTGCCAGCAGTTTATCCCTCGGGACTAGCGGGCTCTACGAGCAGTACTTC
D: TRBD1; size: -; V: TRBV6-5; J: TRBJ1-2; CDR3: CASRTGGQIYGYTF; DNA: TGTGCCAGCAGGACAGGGGGCCAGATCTATGGCTACACCTTC
D: TRBD1; size: -; V: TRBV7-9; J: TRBJ2-1; CDR3: CASSLSGTGGINEQFF; DNA: TGTGCCAGCAGCTTGTCCGGGACAGGGGGCATCAATGAGCAGTTCTTC
D: -; size: -; V: TRBV30; J: TRBJ1-2; CDR3: CAWRGGAEGYTF; DNA: TGTGCCTGGAGAGGAGGGGCGGAAGGCTACACCTTC
D: -; size: few; V: TRBV6-5; J: TRBJ1-4; CDR3: CASSSREKLFF; DNA: TGTGCCAGCAGTTCGCGTGAAAAACTGTTTTTT
D: TRBD2; size: -; V: TRBV5-6; J: TRBJ2-1; CDR3: CASSPWTRDEQFF; DNA: TGTGCCAGCAGCCCATGGACTAGGGATGAGCAGTTCTTC
D: -; size: few; V: TRBV2; J: TRBJ1-5; CDR3: CASREGLKGNQPQHF; DNA: TGTGCCAGCCGGGAGGGGTTGAAAGGCAATCAGCCCCAGCATTTT
D: TRBD1; size: -; V: TRBV27; J: TRBJ2-7; CDR3: CASSLGQGDSYEQYF; DNA: TGTGCCAGCAGTTTAGGCCAGGGGGACTCCTACGAGCAGTACTTC
D: -; size: -; V: TRBV28; J: TRBJ1-6; CDR3: CASSLDLNSPLHF; DNA: TGTGCCAGCAGTCTTGACTTAAATTCACCCCTCCACTTT
D: -; size: -; V: TRBV25-1; J: TRBJ1-1; CDR3: CASRDSKVVNTEAFF; DNA: TGTGCCAGCAGGGACTCTAAGGTGGTGAACACTGAAGCTTTCTTT
D: TRBD2; size: -; V: TRBV5-4; J: TRBJ2-5; CDR3: CASSPVGEGLEKTQYF; DNA: TGTGCCAGCAGCCCTGTAGGGGAGGGCCTCGAAAAGACCCAGTACTTC
D: TRBD2; size: -; V: TRBV5-4; J: TRBJ2-2; CDR3: CASSLAPGGPGELFF; DNA: TGTGCCAGCAGCTTGGCCCCGGGAGGGCCCGGGGAGCTGTTTTTT
D: -; size: -; V: TRBV30; J: TRBJ1-4; CDR3: CAWSVRGGTNEKLFF; DNA: TGTGCCTGGAGTGTACGGGGGGGAACTAATGAAAAACTGTTTTTT